These 17 T cell receptor beta chains were sequenced from one sample in a study of blood T cells in healthy people across ages. The authors ran a second PCR of roughly 7 to 11 cycles using a sample-barcoded 5' primer and a J-beta primer mix. TCRdb processed the 5' RACE reads anew with MiXCR; each CDR3 protein has one entry. The data show about 1,800,000 distinct CDR3 sequences, with about 30% seen just once and roughly 8.2% held by the top ten. The sequencing input was blood. The receptors stem from a woman aged 25 to 39 in good health.

With respect to this clonotype: Compared with germline, one end of the junction differs, possibly owing to a read error. The rearrangement links TRBV3-1 to TRBJ2-7; 12 positions agree with TRBD2. Per germline, CDR1 LGHDT and CDR2 YNNKEL (reference sequence). The CDR3 contains 15 residues. The CDR3 DNA reads as TGTGCCAGCAGGCAAGGACTAGCGGGGATCTACGAGCAGTACTTC. Its protein is CASRQGLAGIYEQYF.

A single count supports this clonotype. A read error may be the cause here, since a much bigger clone is one base away. V is TRBV20-1 and J is TRBJ2-6, with TRBD1 as a possible D gene (5 bases). With 1 base removed from V and 1 base from J, the gap between germline ends came to 20 bases. The CDR3 spans 19 residues. The germline V gene has CDR1 DFQATT and CDR2 SNEGSKA (reference sequence). The CDR3 region is CSARVEWGPITSGANVLTF. The CDR3 nucleotides are TGCAGTGCTAGAGTAGAGTGGGGCCCGATTACATCTGGGGCCAACGTCCTGACTTTC.

V and J are TRBV28 and TRBJ1-2, with D possibly TRBD1 on 5 matching bases. The ends were cut back, 11 bases at V and 3 bases at J, with 13 bases in the middle. CDR3 size: 12 residues. Germline V gene sequence: CDR1 MDHEN, CDR2 SYDVKM. CDR3 sequence: CASGPGYYGYTF. The CDR3 region has the DNA TGTGCCTCGGGACCGGGATACTATGGCTACACCTTC.

DNA of the CDR3: TGCAGTGCACCGAAACAGGGGGGGTTACGGTACTTC. As protein: CSAPKQGGLRYF. This chain connects TRBV20-1 to TRBJ2-5, with a tentative D call TRBD1 (8 bases). This CDR3 spans 12 amino acids. In germline, CDR1 is DFQATT, CDR2 SNEGSKA (reference sequence). V gave up 6 bases and J gave up 13 bases, with 21 bases separating them.

On this clonotype: At one end, the junction sequence differs from germline, possibly due to a read error. The V and J genes are TRBV14 and TRBJ2-1; TRBD2 might be the D (5 bases). Germline CDR1 reads SGHDN; CDR2 reads FVKESK. The CDR3 spans 13 residues. The CDR3 coding sequence is TGTGCCAACAGCCAAGCCGCCGGGGATGAGCAGTTCTTC. It codes for CANSQAAGDEQFF. Using reference TRBV14 and TRBJ2-1 for the parts outside the CDR3, the full variable domain is EAGVTQFPSHSVIEKGQTVTLRCDPISGHDNLYWYRRVMGKEIKFLLHFVKESKQDESGMPNNRFLAERTGGTYSTLKVQPAELEDSGVYFCANSQAAGDEQFFGPGTRLTVL.

Turning to this clonotype: This could be a read error, since a much larger clone is one nucleotide away. This chain connects TRBV7-2 to TRBJ2-5; 12 bases map to TRBD2. The J call could be wrong; TRBJ2-7 is a better fit for the DNA end. Germline CDR1 SGHTA, CDR2 FQGNSA. There are 15 residues in the CDR3. In DNA form, the CDR3 reads TGTGCCAGCAGCTCGAGACTAGCGGGAGTGGGCGAGCAGTACTTC. Translated: CASSSRLAGVGEQYF.

The V gene is TRBV6-6, the J gene TRBJ2-2; D unclear. Looked up from germline, CDR1 is MNHNY and CDR2 is SVGAGI (reference sequence). V was clipped by 0 bases and J by 1 base, with 6 bases between them. This CDR3 has 15 amino acids. CDR3 sequence (DNA): TGTGCCAGCAGTTACTCGATGCGGAACACCGGGGAGCTGTTTTTT. This gives the protein CASSYSMRNTGELFF.

This chain links TRBV15 with TRBJ2-1; D ambiguous. The CDR3 extends over 13 amino acids. V lost 3 bases to trimming and J lost 0 bases, with 3 bases between them. CDR1 LNHNV and CDR2 YYDKDF come from the germline V gene (reference sequence). The CDR3: CATSSRSYNEQFF. The CDR3 region has the DNA TGTGCCACCAGCAGTCGCTCCTACAATGAGCAGTTCTTC.

The genes are TRBV5-1 and TRBJ2-1; TRBD2 aligns across 8 bases. V dropped 4 bases and J dropped 3; count of bases not matched to a gene: 12. CDR1 is SGHRS, CDR2 YFSETQ, per germline. This CDR3 is 17 amino acids long. CDR3 sequence: CASSRRVAGQLYNEQFF. The CDR3 DNA sequence: TGCGCCAGCAGCCGGAGGGTAGCGGGGCAACTCTACAATGAGCAGTTCTTC.

Regarding this clonotype: A much bigger clone sits one base away, suggesting this may be a read error. This chain uses TRBV5-5 with TRBJ2-1; D is uncertain. This CDR3 contains 14 residues. Germline V gene lookup returns CDR1 SGHKS and CDR2 YYEKEE (reference sequence). The CDR3 here is CASSLSQQRNERFF. The CDR3 DNA reads TGTGCCAGCAGCTTATCCCAACAAAGGAATGAGCGGTTCTTC.

The genes are TRBV9 and TRBJ2-5; tentative D call: TRBD2 (7 bases). V dropped 2 bases and J dropped 5 bases, with 19 bases sitting between them. Per the germline V gene, CDR1 is SGDLS and CDR2 is YYNGEE. The CDR3 is 16 amino acids. The CDR3 reads CASSVWGGAPGETQYF. The CDR3 region has the DNA TGTGCCAGCAGCGTTTGGGGGGGGGCCCCCGGGGAGACCCAGTACTTC.

This clonotype has only a few counts. The V gene is TRBV11-2, the J gene TRBJ1-1; D not resolved. Between the trimmed V and J ends, which lost 3 bases and 4 bases, there was a span of 12 bases. The CDR3 loop spans 14 amino acids. CDR1 and CDR2 (germline): SGHAT, FQNNGV. CDR3 protein: CASSFEGSGTEAFF. DNA for the CDR3: TGTGCCAGCAGCTTCGAGGGTAGCGGCACTGAAGCTTTCTTT.

This clonotype was picked up a small number of times. The chain joins TRBV29-1 to TRBJ1-1; D is perhaps TRBD1 (5 bases). The V end was cut by 6 bases, the J end by 11 bases, with 22 bases between. CDR1 and CDR2 from the germline V gene are SQVTM and ANQGSEA. This CDR3 comprises 13 residues. The CDR3 is CSVADRGLLMAFF. In DNA, the CDR3 is TGCAGCGTCGCGGACCGGGGACTGCTGATGGCTTTCTTT.

In the case of this clonotype: The final CDR3 position lacks the conserved phenylalanine or tryptophan, pointing to a likely read error. The rearrangement joins TRBV29-1 to TRBJ1-1; D perhaps matches TRBD1 (5 bases). The CDR3 loop spans 13 amino acids. Trimming shortened V by 5 bases and J by 1 base, and 11 bases separated the two germline ends. CDR1 is SQVTM, CDR2 ANQGSEA, per germline. The CDR3 protein is CSVSVRANTEAFL. CDR3 sequence (DNA): TGCAGCGTTAGCGTCAGGGCGAACACTGAAGCTTTCTTA.

This clonotype occurred many times. The V and J genes are TRBV7-9 and TRBJ2-7; D gene unclear. The germline V and J ends were trimmed by 0 bases and 3 bases, with 9 bases remaining between them. The V gene's germline CDR1 is SEHNR and CDR2 FQNEAQ (reference sequence). The CDR3 has 14 amino acids. DNA of the CDR3: TGTGCCAGCAGCTTAGCCTCAAGGGACTACGAGCAGTACTTC. Its translation: CASSLASRDYEQYF.

This clonotype was counted a few times. This chain connects TRBV7-9 to TRBJ2-1; 7 bases fit TRBD1. There are 15 residues in the CDR3. The ends lost 1 base at V and 12 bases at J; junction bases unmatched: 12. Germline lookup yields CDR1 SEHNR and CDR2 FQNEAQ (reference sequence). This CDR3 reads CASSLVGGEAKGQFF. CDR3 coding DNA: TGTGCCAGCAGCTTAGTAGGGGGCGAGGCCAAGGGGCAGTTCTTC.

Details on this clonotype: The junction differs from germline at one of its ends, possibly a read error. The gene calls are TRBV4-1 and TRBJ2-4, with TRBD1 identical over 9 bases. Germline assignment: CDR1 MGHRA and CDR2 YSYEKL. The CDR3 sequence is 12 residues long. This CDR3 is CASSQRRDRALF. The CDR3 DNA sequence: TGCGCCAGCAGCCAGCGACGGGACAGGGCCCTCTTC.